This entry lists 8 T cell receptor beta chains sequenced from one sample in a study of OX40 agonist ivuxolimab in advanced cancers. The table came from immunoSEQ multiplex PCR; TCRdb's copy has only in-frame clones and leaves some out. The data contain about 66,000 clones, roughly 89% of them singletons. The sequencing used CD4+ or CD8+ T cells sorted from blood, collected in a trial of the OX40 agonist ivuxolimab. These receptors were obtained from an adult with an advanced solid tumor such as melanoma, head and neck, liver or kidney cancer.

This clone came up once. J is TRBJ2-5 and V is TRBV11-2, with 7 positions matching TRBD1. The V segment lost 5 bases and the J segment 0 bases; nucleotides outside the gene matches: 6. This CDR3 region has 15 residues. Germline V gene data show CDR1 as SGHAT and CDR2 as FQNNGV. The CDR3 region has the DNA TGTGCCAGCAGCCGCGGACAGGCCGACCAAGAGACCCAGTACTTC. Its translation: CASSRGQADQETQYF.

The genes are TRBV6-5 and TRBJ2-7; the match to TRBD1 covers 8 bases. This CDR3 is 15 amino acids long. Germline CDR1 and CDR2: MNHEY and SVGAGI. Trimming removed 7 bases from V and 7 bases from J; junction bases left unmatched: 15. The CDR3 nucleotides read TGTGCCAGCATCCCCCTAGACAGGGGAAATGGTGAGCAGTACTTC. It specifies CASIPLDRGNGEQYF.

Notes on this clone: Because the CDR3's place on the DNA is in doubt, the DNA is left out and the CDR3 is given as listed by TCRdb. This chain uses TRBV12-2 with TRBJ2-1. TRBV12-2 is tagged as a pseudogene. Ends included, the CDR3 has 17 residues. CDR3 sequence reads: CASRLVVGLGAYNEQFF.

V gene TRBV6-5 combines with J gene TRBJ2-1; D perhaps matches TRBD2 (5 bases). The CDR3 runs 14 residues. Trimming stripped 5 bases from V and 4 bases from J, with 12 bases between. CDR1 MNHEY and CDR2 SVGAGI come from the germline V gene. The CDR3 spells CASSPERTYNEQFF. CDR3 DNA: TGTGCCAGCAGTCCAGAGCGGACTTACAATGAGCAGTTCTTC.

The CDR3 coding sequence is TGTGCCAGCAGGCCCCGGGGACTATCCCCCTCCGAGCAGTACTTC. Amino acid sequence: CASRPRGLSPSEQYF. V is TRBV6-1 and J is TRBJ2-7, with 7 bases fitting TRBD2. V shed 6 bases and J 6 bases; nucleotides not matched to a gene: 14. The V gene's germline CDR1 is MNHNS and CDR2 SASEGT. This CDR3 spans 15 amino acids.

This clone was counted a single time. The chain is built from TRBV7-3 and TRBJ1-4; no definite D call. V lost 5 bases, J lost 6 bases, and 13 bases lay in between. The germline CDR1 and CDR2 sequences are SGHTA and FQGTGA. The CDR3 is made up of 14 amino acids. CDR3 nucleotide sequence: TGTGCCAGCAGCCCCCGTAAAGGGCATGAAAAACTGTTTTTT. Translating it yields CASSPRKGHEKLFF.

The rearrangement links TRBV7-2 to TRBJ2-3; no clear D gene. The CDR3 is 13 amino acids. V was clipped by 0 bases and J by 14 bases, with 15 bases between them. Germline loops: CDR1 SGHTA, CDR2 FQGNSA. CDR3 residues: CASSLAQGSQRYF. Written as DNA, the CDR3 is TGTGCCAGCAGCTTAGCGCAAGGATCACAGAGGTATTTT.

This rearrangement joins TRBV2 to TRBJ2-1; 11 bases agree with TRBD2. The ends lost 4 bases at V and 7 bases at J; junction bases unmatched: 6. From germline, CDR1 is SNHLY and CDR2 FYNNEI. The CDR3 is made up of 15 amino acids. The CDR3 DNA sequence: TGTGCCAGCAGTGGGAGTAGCGGGAGGGGGAATGAGCAGTTCTTC. Encoded protein: CASSGSSGRGNEQFF.